This TCR beta chain comes out of a study of cytomegalovirus exposure and HLA in healthy donors. Study context: Falling in the Caucasian-associated ancestry cluster were 65% to 90% of approximately 410 genotyped donors.

Comments on this clone: Its antigen is unidentified.

In the PCR, 60 Vbeta and 13 Jbeta primers were used. Assay: immunoSEQ multiplex PCR; the TCRdb copy retains only in-frame clones and omits some. The data show some 200,000 clones, 60% to 80% seen once. Findings and limits, study-wide: Productive status was seen about 90% or about 30% of the time for most TCR beta V segments in an earlier analysis. The authors listed some 160 TCR beta chains as cytomegalovirus-associated. Reports state that TCR beta sequences accurately predicted most subjects' HLA-A and HLA-B alleles.

After removal of 2 bases from V and 5 bases from J, the junction contained 0 bases not matched to a gene. The CDR3 loop spans 13 amino acids. Per the germline V gene, CDR1 is SGHAT and CDR2 is FQNNGV. Source material: PBMCs. The TCR was taken from a woman in her 30s in good health and CMV-seronegative. The chain has TRBV11-2 and TRBJ2-1, with TRBD2 matching 7 bases. CDR3 DNA: TGTGCCAGCAGCTTAACTAGCGACAATGAGCAGTTCTTC. It yields the protein CASSLTSDNEQFF.